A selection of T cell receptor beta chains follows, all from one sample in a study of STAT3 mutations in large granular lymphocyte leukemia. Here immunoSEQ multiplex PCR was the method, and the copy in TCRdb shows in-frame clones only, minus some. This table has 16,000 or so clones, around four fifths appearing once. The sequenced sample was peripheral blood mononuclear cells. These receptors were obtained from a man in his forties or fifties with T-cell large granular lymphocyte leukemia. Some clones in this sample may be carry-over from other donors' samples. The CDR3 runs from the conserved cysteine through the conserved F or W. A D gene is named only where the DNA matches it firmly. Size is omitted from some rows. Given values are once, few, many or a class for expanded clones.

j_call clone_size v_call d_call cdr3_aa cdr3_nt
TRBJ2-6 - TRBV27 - CASFSTSGANVLTF TGTGCCAGCTTTTCGACCTCTGGGGCCAACGTCCTGACTTTC
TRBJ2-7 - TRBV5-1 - CASRWGTETYEQYF TGCGCCAGCCGTTGGGGGACTGAAACCTACGAGCAGTACTTC
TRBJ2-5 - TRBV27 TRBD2 CASSSSGSGETQYF TGTGCCAGCAGTTCTAGCGGGAGTGGAGAGACCCAGTACTTC
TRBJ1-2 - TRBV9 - CASTLEVANYGYTF TGTGCCAGCACCCTTGAAGTAGCCAACTATGGCTACACCTTC
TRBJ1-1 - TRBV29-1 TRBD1 CSVGQGMTEAFF TGCAGCGTTGGACAGGGGATGACTGAAGCTTTCTTT
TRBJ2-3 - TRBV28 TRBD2 CASSPPLAGGTDTQYF TGTGCCAGCAGTCCTCCACTAGCGGGAGGCACAGATACGCAGTATTTT
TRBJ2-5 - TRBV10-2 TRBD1 CASSEEGQGRETQYF TGCGCCAGCAGTGAGGAGGGACAGGGTAGGGAGACCCAGTACTTC
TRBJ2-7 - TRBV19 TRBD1 CASSAGQGYEQYF TGTGCCAGTAGTGCAGGACAGGGCTACGAGCAGTACTTC
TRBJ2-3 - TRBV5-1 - CASSAAGTPPDTQYF TGCGCCAGCAGCGCGGCCGGGACCCCTCCTGATACGCAGTATTTT
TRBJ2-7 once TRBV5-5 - CASSSGQTSYEQYF TGTGCCAGCAGCTCAGGTCAAACCTCCTACGAGCAGTACTTC
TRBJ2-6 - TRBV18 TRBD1 CASSPYTGDSGANVLTF TGTGCCAGCTCACCATATACAGGGGACTCTGGGGCCAACGTCCTGACTTTC
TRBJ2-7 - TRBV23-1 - CASSQFRQYEQYF TGCGCCAGCAGTCAATTCCGACAGTACGAGCAGTACTTC
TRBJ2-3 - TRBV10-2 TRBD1 CASERDRGTDTQYF TGCGCCAGCGAAAGGGACAGGGGAACAGATACGCAGTATTTT
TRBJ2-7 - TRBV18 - CASSPRGTKSYEQYF TGTGCCAGCTCACCACGTGGGACAAAAAGTTACGAGCAGTACTTC
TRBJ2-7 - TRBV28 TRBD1 CASRPTGARNEQYF TGTGCCAGCAGACCGACAGGGGCAAGGAACGAGCAGTACTTC
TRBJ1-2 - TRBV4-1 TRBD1 CASSQDLGQGSYGYTF TGCGCCAGCAGCCAAGATTTAGGACAGGGTTCCTATGGCTACACCTTC
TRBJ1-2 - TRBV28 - CASSLIGEAGYTF TGTGCCAGCAGTTTAATAGGGGAGGCTGGCTACACCTTC
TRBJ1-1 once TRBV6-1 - CASSYQLNTEAFF TGTGCCAGCAGTTATCAATTGAACACTGAAGCTTTCTTT
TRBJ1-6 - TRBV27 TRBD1 CASSLTGLNSPLHF TGTGCCAGCAGTTTGACAGGGTTGAATTCACCCCTCCACTTT
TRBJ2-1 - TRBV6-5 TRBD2 CASSLTGGSSYNEQFF TGTGCCAGCAGTTTGACCGGGGGGAGCTCCTACAATGAGCAGTTCTTC
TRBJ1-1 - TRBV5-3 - CASSFRQLNTEAFF TGTGCCAGCAGCTTTAGACAGCTGAACACTGAAGCTTTCTTT
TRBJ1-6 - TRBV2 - CASKGSYNSPLHF TGTGCCAGCAAGGGCTCCTATAATTCACCCCTCCACTTT
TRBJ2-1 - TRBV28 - CASKKLNNEQFF TGTGCCAGCAAAAAGCTTAACAATGAGCAGTTCTTC
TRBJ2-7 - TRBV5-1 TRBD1 CASSVGTGEQYF TGCGCCAGCAGCGTCGGGACAGGCGAGCAGTACTTC
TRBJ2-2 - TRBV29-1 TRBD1 CIGQGAVGSNTGELFF TGCATCGGACAGGGGGCGGTAGGGTCGAACACCGGGGAGCTGTTTTTT
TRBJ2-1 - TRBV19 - CASSPIIAGDEQFF TGTGCCAGTAGCCCTATAATCGCGGGCGATGAGCAGTTCTTC
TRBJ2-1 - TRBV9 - CASSASFVANEQFF TGTGCCAGCAGCGCCTCATTTGTGGCCAATGAGCAGTTCTTC
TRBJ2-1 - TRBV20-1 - CSAREYNEQFF TGCAGTGCTAGGGAGTACAATGAGCAGTTCTTC
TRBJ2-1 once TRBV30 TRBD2 CAWSGLAGNEQFF TGTGCCTGGTCCGGACTAGCGGGAAATGAGCAGTTCTTC